This T cell receptor (beta chain) derives from a study of identical twins' blood T cells. Study context: Approximately 50 million reads came from about 12 libraries, six alpha, six beta.

Regarding the study as a whole: Shared CDR3 clonotype counts between two donors mainly tracked the product of their cloneset sizes, twins included. Twins reportedly had markedly more similar V usage than unrelated donors, even among out-of-frame TCRbeta clonotypes.

This clonotype was detected ten times or more. Its matching antigen is unknown. The CDR3 length is 14 residues. The J segment lost 0 bases and the V segment lost 4 bases, leaving 3 bases of the junction unmatched. CDR1 and CDR2 from the germline V gene are SQVTM and ANQGSEA. TCR cDNA libraries were made from RNA using a previously described, modified protocol. TCRdb used MiXCR to reprocess the 5' RACE reads, holding one entry per CDR3 protein. The table includes fewer than 450,000 distinct CDR3 sequences, around 30% detected once. The chain couples TRBV29-1 to TRBJ2-1; 7 bases are shared with TRBD1. Sequences were obtained from PBMCs. The sequence came from a woman aged 18 to 55 in good health. The CDR3: CSVAGDSSYNEQFF. CDR3 nucleotides: TGCAGCGTTGCCGGGGACAGCTCCTACAATGAGCAGTTCTTC.